This T cell receptor (beta chain) was found in a study of T cells in Graves' hyperthyroidism and ophthalmopathy. A remark on this clonotype: Its cognate antigen is unknown.

Study observations and caveats: Among clonotypes expanded in thyroid above 0.001, most were also found in blood. With a median lead of 6.5 months before onset, the model predicted ophthalmopathy.

There were TCR beta CDR3 regions amplified from RNA transcripts. The HTBI primer set drove a first-round RT-PCR of the TCR CDR3. In TCRdb, the multiplex PCR reads were re-called with MiXCR into one record per CDR3 protein. The sample shows about 570,000 distinct CDR3 sequences, 46% of them seen only once. Germline V gene sequence: CDR1 SQVTM, CDR2 ANQGSEA. The V end lost 8 bases, the J end lost 5 bases, and 18 bases lay between the germline ends. The CDR3 runs to 13 residues. The chain uses TRBV29-1 and TRBJ2-5, with D unclear. This TCR came from an adult woman with Graves' disease, either hyperthyroidism or ophthalmopathy (not recorded which). Sequencing was done on a sample of peripheral blood or thyroid tissue (not recorded which). The CDR3 protein is CSSYLRRRETQYF. The CDR3, as DNA: TGCAGCAGTTACCTTCGTCGGCGGGAGACCCAGTACTTC. Variable domain in full (rest from reference TRBV29-1 and TRBJ2-5): SAVISQKPSRDICQRGTSLTIQCQVDSQVTMMFWYRQQPGQSLTLIATANQGSEATYESGFVIDKFPISRPNLTFSTLTVSNMSPEDSSIYLCSSYLRRRETQYFGPGTRLLVL.